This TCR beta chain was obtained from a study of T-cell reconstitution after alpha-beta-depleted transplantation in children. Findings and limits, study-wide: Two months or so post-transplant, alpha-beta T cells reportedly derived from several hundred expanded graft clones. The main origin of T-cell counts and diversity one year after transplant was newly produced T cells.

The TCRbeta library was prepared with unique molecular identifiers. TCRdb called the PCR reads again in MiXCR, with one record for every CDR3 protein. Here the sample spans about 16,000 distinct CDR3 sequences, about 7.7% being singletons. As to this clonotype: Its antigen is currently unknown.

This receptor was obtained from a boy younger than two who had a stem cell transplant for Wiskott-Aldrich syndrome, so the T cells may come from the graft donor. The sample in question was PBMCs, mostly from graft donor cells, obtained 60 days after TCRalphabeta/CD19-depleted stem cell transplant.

As DNA, the CDR3 is TGTGCCAGCAGTCGACTAGCGTTACGCACAGATACGCAGTATTTT. It yields the protein CASSRLALRTDTQYF. The J gene is TRBJ2-3, the V gene TRBV6-1; 8 bases map to TRBD2. V shed 5 bases and J 1 base; nucleotides not matched to a gene: 5. Germline CDR1 reads MNHNS; CDR2 reads SASEGT. This CDR3 is 15 amino acids long.